These 8 T cell receptor beta chains came from one sample sequenced in a study of T cell changes during pregnancy in multiple sclerosis. Sequenced by immunoSEQ multiplex PCR; TCRdb stores in-frame clones only, minus some. The sample lists around 44,000 clones, 92% occurring once. Sequences were obtained from peripheral blood. These receptors came from a female donor with multiple sclerosis, enrolled in a pregnancy study.

The V gene is TRBV5-1, the J gene TRBJ2-7; 7 nucleotides line up with TRBD2. Trimming removed 4 bases from V and 5 bases from J; junction bases left unmatched: 9. The length of the CDR3 is 14 residues. Germline V gene lookup returns CDR1 SGHRS and CDR2 YFSETQ. In DNA form, the CDR3 reads TGCGCCAGCAGCGTACGAGGGAGGGCCGACGAGCAGTACTTC. Its translation is CASSVRGRADEQYF.

V gene TRBV4-1 combines with J gene TRBJ2-7; D remains ambiguous. This CDR3 is 15 amino acids long. The germline V gene encodes CDR1 MGHRA and CDR2 YSYEKL. Trimming left V 6 bases short and J 0 bases short, with 15 bases between. The CDR3 here is CASRLGHTDSYEQYF. The CDR3 DNA reads as TGCGCCAGCAGATTGGGCCACACCGACTCCTACGAGCAGTACTTC.

This clone was seen once. The chain is built from TRBV7-9 and TRBJ2-6; D assignment may be TRBD1 or TRBD2 (6 bases each). V was shortened by 7 bases and J by 0 bases, with 16 bases between the two germline ends. The CDR3 is 17 amino acids. Germline V lookup: CDR1 SEHNR, CDR2 FQNEAQ (reference sequence). The CDR3 nucleotides are TGTGCCAGCAACCAAGGGGGGTTGAGCTCTGGGGCCAACGTCCTGACTTTC. As protein: CASNQGGLSSGANVLTF.

In nucleotides, the CDR3 is TGTGCCAGCAGTGAGGAGCGGGGAGAGGACAATGAGCAGTTCTTC. It specifies CASSEERGEDNEQFF. The rearrangement links TRBV2 to TRBJ2-1, with 7 positions matching TRBD2. The V gene's germline CDR1 is SNHLY and CDR2 FYNNEI. The junction had 7 bases not matched to a gene; V was cut back by 3 bases and J by 5 bases. The CDR3 contains 15 residues. The full variable domain, its missing parts supplied by reference TRBV2 and TRBJ2-1, is EPEVTQTPSHQVTQMGQEVILRCVPISNHLYFYWYRQILGQKVEFLVSFYNNEISEKSEIFDDQFSVERPDGSNFTLKIRSTKLEDSAMYFCASSEERGEDNEQFFGPGTRLTVL.

The gene calls are TRBV5-1 and TRBJ2-2, with D perhaps being TRBD1 or TRBD2 (5 bases each). The CDR3 is made up of 17 amino acids. Trimming shortened V by 0 bases and J by 6 bases, and 18 bases separated the two germline ends. Germline lookup yields CDR1 SGHRS and CDR2 YFSETQ. In DNA, the CDR3 is TGCGCCAGCAGCTTGGCCTCAGGGACGAGAGACCCCGGGGAGCTGTTTTTT. This encodes CASSLASGTRDPGELFF.

The chain uses TRBV25-1 and TRBJ2-5; the D gene could be TRBD1 or TRBD2 (5 bases each). Germline lookup yields CDR1 MGHDK and CDR2 SYGVNS. The length of the CDR3 is 14 residues. V lost 4 bases and J 5 bases, leaving 14 bases between the germline ends. The CDR3 nucleotides read TGTGCCAGCAGTGTCGAGAGGGGAACTGAGACCCAGTACTTC. It yields the protein CASSVERGTETQYF.

This sequence joins TRBV7-9 and TRBJ2-3; possibly TRBD1 for D (6 bases). CDR3 length: 13 residues. V was pared by 4 bases and J by 4 bases, with 9 bases between. In germline, CDR1 is SEHNR, CDR2 FQNEAQ (reference sequence). The chain's CDR3 is CASSSRGPDTQYF. In nucleotides, the CDR3 is TGTGCCAGCAGCTCCAGGGGACCAGATACGCAGTATTTT. Using reference TRBV7-9 and TRBJ2-3 for the parts outside the CDR3, the full variable domain is DTGVSQNPRHKITKRGQNVTFRCDPISEHNRLYWYRQTLGQGPEFLTYFQNEAQLEKSRLLSDRFSAERPKGSFSTLEIQRTEQGDSAMYLCASSSRGPDTQYFGPGTRLTVL.

This clone has only a few counts. This sequence joins TRBV19 and TRBJ1-4; no definite D call. V was trimmed by 3 bases and J by 7 bases, leaving 12 bases between them. The CDR3 covers 14 residues. Germline CDR1 reads LNHDA; CDR2 reads SQIVND (reference sequence). The CDR3 sequence: CASSISGRIEKLFF. DNA of the CDR3: TGTGCCAGTAGTATCAGTGGAAGAATTGAAAAACTGTTTTTT.